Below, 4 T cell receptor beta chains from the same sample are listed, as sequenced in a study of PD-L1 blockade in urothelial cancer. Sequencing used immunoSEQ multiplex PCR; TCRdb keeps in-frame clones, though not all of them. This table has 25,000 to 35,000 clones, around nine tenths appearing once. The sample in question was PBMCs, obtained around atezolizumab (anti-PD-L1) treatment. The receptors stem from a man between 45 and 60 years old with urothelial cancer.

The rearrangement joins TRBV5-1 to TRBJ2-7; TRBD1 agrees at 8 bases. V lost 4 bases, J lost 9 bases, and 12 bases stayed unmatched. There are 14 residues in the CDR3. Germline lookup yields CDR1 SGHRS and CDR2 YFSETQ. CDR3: CASSSRDRSFGQYF. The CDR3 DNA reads TGCGCCAGCAGCAGCCGGGACAGGTCCTTCGGGCAGTACTTC.

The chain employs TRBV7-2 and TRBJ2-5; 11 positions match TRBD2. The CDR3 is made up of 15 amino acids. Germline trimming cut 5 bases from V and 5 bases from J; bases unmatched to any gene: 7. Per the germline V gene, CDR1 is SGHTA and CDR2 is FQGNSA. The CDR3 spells CASSPTSGSGETQYF. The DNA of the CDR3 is TGTGCCAGCAGCCCCACTAGCGGGAGCGGGGAGACCCAGTACTTC.

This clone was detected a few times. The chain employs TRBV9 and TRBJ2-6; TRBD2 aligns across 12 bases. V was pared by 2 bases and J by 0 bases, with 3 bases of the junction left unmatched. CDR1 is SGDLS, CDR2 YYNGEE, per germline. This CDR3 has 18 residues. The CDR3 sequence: CASSVGTSGFSGANVLTF. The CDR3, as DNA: TGTGCCAGCAGCGTCGGGACTAGCGGGTTCTCTGGGGCCAACGTCCTGACTTTC. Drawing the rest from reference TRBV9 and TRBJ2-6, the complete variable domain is DSGVTQTPKHLITATGQRVTLRCSPRSGDLSVYWYQQSLDQGLQFLIQYYNGEERAKGNILERFSAQQFPDLHSELNLSSLELGDSALYFCASSVGTSGFSGANVLTFGAGSRLTVL.

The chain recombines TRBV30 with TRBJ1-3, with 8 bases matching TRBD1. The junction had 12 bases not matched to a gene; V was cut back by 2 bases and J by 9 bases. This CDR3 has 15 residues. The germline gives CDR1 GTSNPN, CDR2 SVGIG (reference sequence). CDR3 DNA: TGTGCCTGGAGTCTCCGGACAGGGAAGGGGTTCACCATATATTTT. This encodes CAWSLRTGKGFTIYF.